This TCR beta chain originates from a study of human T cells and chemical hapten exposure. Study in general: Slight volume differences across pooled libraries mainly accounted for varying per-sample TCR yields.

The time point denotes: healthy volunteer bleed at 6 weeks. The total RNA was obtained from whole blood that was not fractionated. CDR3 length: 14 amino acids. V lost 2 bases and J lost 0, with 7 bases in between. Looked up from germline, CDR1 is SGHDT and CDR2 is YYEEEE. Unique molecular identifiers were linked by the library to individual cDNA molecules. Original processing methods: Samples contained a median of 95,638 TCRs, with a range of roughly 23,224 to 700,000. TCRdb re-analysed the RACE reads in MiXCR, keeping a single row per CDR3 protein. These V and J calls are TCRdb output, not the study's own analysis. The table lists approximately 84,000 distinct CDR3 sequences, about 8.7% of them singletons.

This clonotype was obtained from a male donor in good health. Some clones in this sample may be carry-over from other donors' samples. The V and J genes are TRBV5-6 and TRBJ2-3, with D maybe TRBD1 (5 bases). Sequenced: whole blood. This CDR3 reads CASSFSGSTDTQYF. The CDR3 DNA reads TGTGCCAGCAGCTTCTCAGGGAGCACAGATACGCAGTATTTT.